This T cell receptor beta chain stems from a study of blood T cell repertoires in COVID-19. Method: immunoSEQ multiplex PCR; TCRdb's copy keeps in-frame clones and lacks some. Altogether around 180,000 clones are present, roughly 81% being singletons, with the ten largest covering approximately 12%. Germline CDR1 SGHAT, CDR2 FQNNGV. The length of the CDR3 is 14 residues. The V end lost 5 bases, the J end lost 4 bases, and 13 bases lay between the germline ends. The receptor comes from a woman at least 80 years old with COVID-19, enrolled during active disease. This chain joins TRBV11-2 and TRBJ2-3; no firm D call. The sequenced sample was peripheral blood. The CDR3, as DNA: TGTGCCAGCAGCCCGAACTTTATCGCAGATACGCAGTATTTT. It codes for CASSPNFIADTQYF.